The 14 T cell receptor beta chains below come from one sample, sequenced in a study of blood T cell repertoires in COVID-19. Profiling relied on immunoSEQ multiplex PCR, and the TCRdb table lists in-frame clones only, not all of them. The sample includes around 75,000 clones, around 80% seen only once; the top ten take less than 15%. The specimen was peripheral blood. The source of these receptors is a man between 50 and 59 years old with COVID-19, enrolled during active disease.

V is TRBV7-9 and J is TRBJ1-1, with TRBD1 matching over 9 bases. The CDR3 consists of 14 residues. V gave up 5 bases and J gave up 5 bases; unmatched junction bases: 6. In germline, CDR1 is SEHNR, CDR2 FQNEAQ (reference sequence). In DNA, the CDR3 is TGTGCCAGCAGCATTCGGACAGGGGAGACTGAAGCTTTCTTT. It yields the protein CASSIRTGETEAFF.

The genes are TRBV6-5 and TRBJ1-4; maybe TRBD1 (6 bases). CDR1 is MNHEY, CDR2 SVGAGI, per germline. There are 14 residues in the CDR3. The V gene lost 4 bases and the J gene lost 7 bases, with 13 bases spanning the gap. CDR3 residues: CASSSTGRGEKLFF. As DNA, the CDR3 is TGTGCCAGCAGTTCCACAGGGAGAGGTGAAAAACTGTTTTTT.

The chain links TRBV12-5 to TRBJ2-1; TRBD1 might be the D (5 bases). The V and J ends lost 2 bases and 6 bases respectively, with 8 bases between them. Germline-derived CDR1 and CDR2 are LGHNT and FRNRAP. The CDR3 has 13 residues. The CDR3 sequence: CASGLLRVNEQFF. CDR3 sequence (DNA): TGTGCTAGTGGTTTGCTCAGGGTCAATGAGCAGTTCTTC.

The chain has TRBV19 and TRBJ1-2; D might be TRBD1 (5 bases). This CDR3 is built from 14 residues. V lost 8 bases to trimming and J lost 6 bases, with 19 bases between them. Germline-derived CDR1 and CDR2 are LNHDA and SQIVND (reference sequence). CDR3 sequence reads: CASGTGWKLDGYTF. As DNA, the CDR3 is TGTGCCAGTGGGACTGGGTGGAAACTGGATGGCTACACCTTC.

J is TRBJ2-2 and V is TRBV10-3, with 9 nucleotides matching TRBD1. This CDR3 contains 17 residues. Germline V gene lookup returns CDR1 ENHRY and CDR2 SYGVKD. Germline trimming cut 6 bases from V and 4 bases from J; bases unmatched to any gene: 12. CDR3 residues: CAISGPGQGLSTGELFF. In DNA, the CDR3 is TGTGCCATCAGCGGGCCGGGACAGGGATTGAGCACCGGGGAGCTGTTTTTT.

V usage is TRBV5-1 and J usage is TRBJ2-3, with 11 bases matching TRBD2. From germline, CDR1 is SGHRS and CDR2 YFSETQ. Germline trimming cut 0 bases from V and 2 bases from J; bases unmatched to any gene: 2. CDR3 length: 16 amino acids. CDR3 DNA sequence: TGCGCCAGCAGCTTGGCTAGCGGGGGGATCACAGATACGCAGTATTTT. Translated, it gives CASSLASGGITDTQYF.

The rearrangement joins TRBV2 to TRBJ2-3, with TRBD1 matching over 9 bases. The CDR3 contains 16 residues. J gave up 0 bases and V 5 bases, and 6 bases lay outside the gene matches. CDR1 and CDR2 from the germline V gene are SNHLY and FYNNEI. This CDR3 is CASSPPQGASTDTQYF. The CDR3 DNA sequence: TGTGCCAGCAGTCCTCCACAGGGGGCTAGCACAGATACGCAGTATTTT.

This CDR3 reads CASSPTVDRYNEQFF. DNA of the CDR3: TGTGCCAGCAGCCCGACCGTCGACAGATACAATGAGCAGTTCTTC. The V and J genes are TRBV3-1 (or the pseudogene TRBV3-2) and TRBJ2-1; weak D call: TRBD1 (5 bases). Trimming took off 4 bases at V and 4 bases at J, with 14 bases between the two ends. This CDR3 has 15 amino acids. Germline V lookup: CDR1 LGHDT, CDR2 YNNKEL (reference sequence).

The chain carries TRBV5-6 and TRBJ1-6; 7 nucleotides agree with TRBD1. The length of the CDR3 is 16 residues. V gave up 1 base and J gave up 6 bases; unmatched junction bases: 7. Germline CDR1 SGHDT, CDR2 YYEEEE. The CDR3 reads CASSLQTGEPNSPLHF. DNA for the CDR3: TGTGCCAGCAGCTTGCAAACAGGGGAGCCTAATTCACCCCTCCACTTT. Complete variable domain (other parts from reference TRBV5-6 and TRBJ1-6): DAGVTQSPTHLIKTRGQQVTLRCSPKSGHDTVSWYQQALGQGPQFIFQYYEEEERQRGNFPDRFSGHQFPNYSSELNVNALLLGDSALYLCASSLQTGEPNSPLHFGNGTRLTVT.

Only a few counts were recorded for this clone. V is TRBV5-4 and J is TRBJ1-6; TRBD1 is a possible D gene (6 bases). The CDR3 has 16 amino acids. The V end lost 3 bases, the J end lost 10 bases, and 20 bases lay between the germline ends. Germline assignment: CDR1 SGHNT and CDR2 YYREEE (reference sequence). CDR3 residues: CASSSYEVRGLSPLHF. The CDR3 coding sequence is TGTGCCAGCAGCTCGTACGAGGTCAGGGGACTATCACCCCTCCACTTT.

The chain is built from TRBV19 and TRBJ2-3; 7 bases fit TRBD1. Germline V lookup: CDR1 LNHDA, CDR2 SQIVND (reference sequence). Trimming took 5 bases from V and 3 from J; bases not matched to a gene: 11. The length of the CDR3 is 16 residues. CDR3 residues: CASSAGAGGITDTQYF. The DNA of the CDR3 is TGTGCCAGTAGTGCCGGAGCAGGGGGAATTACAGATACGCAGTATTTT. Filled out from reference TRBV19 and TRBJ2-3, the complete variable domain reads DGGITQSPKYLFRKEGQNVTLSCEQNLNHDAMYWYRQDPGQGLRLIYYSQIVNDFQKGDIAEGYSVSREKKESFPLTVTSAQKNPTAFYLCASSAGAGGITDTQYFGPGTRLTVL.

The chain uses TRBV27 and TRBJ1-5, with TRBD1 as a possible D gene (5 bases). The germline V and J ends were trimmed by 3 bases and 7 bases, with 16 bases remaining between them. CDR3 size: 15 residues. Looked up from germline, CDR1 is MNHEY and CDR2 is SMNVEV (reference sequence). This CDR3 reads CASSFGGTMSQPQHF. CDR3 DNA sequence: TGTGCCAGCAGTTTTGGGGGGACGATGAGCCAGCCCCAGCATTTT.

The gene calls are TRBV5-1 and TRBJ1-3, with a tentative D call TRBD1 (5 bases). The CDR3 contains 18 residues. Germline V gene lookup returns CDR1 SGHRS and CDR2 YFSETQ. Trimming took 5 bases from V and 2 from J, leaving 23 bases between them. The CDR3 DNA reads TGCGCCAGCAGAGCACGAGGGGACGGGAGTGTTGCTGGAAACACCATATATTTT. Its translation is CASRARGDGSVAGNTIYF.

The chain recombines TRBV7-9 with TRBJ1-1; TRBD1 is a possible D gene (6 bases). V lost 9 bases, J lost 6 bases, and 17 bases lay in between. The CDR3 is 13 residues long. Germline CDR1 reads SEHNR; CDR2 reads FQNEAQ (reference sequence). The CDR3 reads CASRAQGPSEAFF. The CDR3, as DNA: TGTGCCAGTCGTGCGCAGGGGCCTTCTGAAGCTTTCTTT.